The text below deals with one T cell receptor (beta chain). The germline gene is not matched at one end of the junction; a read error may be the cause. This sample is part of a study of control samples from healthy donors and cancer patients. Looked up from germline, CDR1 is MNHEY and CDR2 is SVGAGI. The CDR3 runs 11 residues. Some clones are missing from TCRdb's copy, which holds only in-frame ones; the method was immunoSEQ multiplex PCR. The repertoire holds 150,000 or so clones, with roughly 90% as singletons. The sample comprised blood. The sequence came from a man aged 25-45 years in good health. The chain couples TRBV6-5 to TRBJ1-1; D is unclear. CDR3 coding DNA: TGTGCCAGCAGTTACGGCACTGAAGCTTACTTT. Encoded protein: CASSYGTEAYF.